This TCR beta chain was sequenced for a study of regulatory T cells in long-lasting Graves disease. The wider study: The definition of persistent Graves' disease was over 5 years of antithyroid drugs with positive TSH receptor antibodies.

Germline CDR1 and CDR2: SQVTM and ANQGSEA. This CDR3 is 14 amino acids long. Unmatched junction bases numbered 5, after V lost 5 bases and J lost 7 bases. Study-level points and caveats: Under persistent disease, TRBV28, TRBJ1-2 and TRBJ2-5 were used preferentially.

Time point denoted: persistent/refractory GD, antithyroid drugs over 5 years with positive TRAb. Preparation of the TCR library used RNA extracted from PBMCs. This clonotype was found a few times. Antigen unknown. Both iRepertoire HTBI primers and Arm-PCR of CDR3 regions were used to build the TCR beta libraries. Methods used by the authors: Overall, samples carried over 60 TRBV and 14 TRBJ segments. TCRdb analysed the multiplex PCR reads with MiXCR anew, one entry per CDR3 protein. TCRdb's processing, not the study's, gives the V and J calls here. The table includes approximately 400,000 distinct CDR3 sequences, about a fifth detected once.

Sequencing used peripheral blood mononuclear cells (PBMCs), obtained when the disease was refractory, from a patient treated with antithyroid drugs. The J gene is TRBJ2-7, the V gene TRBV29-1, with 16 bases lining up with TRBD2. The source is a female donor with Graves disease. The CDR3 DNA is TGCAGCGTTTTGGGGACTAGCGGGAGGGGTGAGCAGTACTTC. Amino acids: CSVLGTSGRGEQYF.